This TCR beta chain was captured in a study of graft-versus-host responses after intestinal transplantation. The CDR3 is 15 amino acids. Between the trimmed V and J ends, which lost 0 bases and 9 bases, there was a span of 15 bases. Germline V gene lookup returns CDR1 LNHNV and CDR2 YYDKDF (reference sequence). Clones were read by immunoSEQ multiplex PCR, and TCRdb kept only the in-frame ones, dropping some. The profile shows around 7,100 clones, about 70% of them singletons. Processing of graft tissue released intraepithelial and lamina propria lymphocytes. The sequence was obtained from a human patient who received an intestinal transplant, so some T cells may come from the graft donor. The specimen was ileum tissue, collected around eight months after intestinal transplantation. The rearrangement links TRBV15 to TRBJ1-5; D ambiguous. CDR3 region: CATSRDNKEIRPQHF. For the CDR3, the DNA is TGTGCCACCAGCAGAGATAACAAGGAGATTCGGCCCCAGCATTTT.